This T cell receptor (beta chain) is from a study of blood T cell repertoires in COVID-19. The CDR3 spans 13 residues. The germline V and J ends were trimmed by 5 bases and 1 base, with 8 bases remaining between them. Germline loops: CDR1 MNHEY, CDR2 SMNVEV (reference sequence). Clones were sequenced by immunoSEQ multiplex PCR, and TCRdb holds only the in-frame ones, with some missing. In the table there are 310,000 or so clones, 90% of which are singletons. This sequence joins TRBV27 and TRBJ1-1, with D perhaps matching TRBD1 (5 bases). Material for sequencing was PBMCs or T cells enriched from blood (not recorded which). The clonotype was recovered from a woman aged 18-29 years with acute COVID-19. CDR3 bases: TGTGCCAGCAGTCATACAGGGAACACTGAAGCTTTCTTT. Protein product: CASSHTGNTEAFF.